These 19 T cell receptor beta chains originate from one sample sequenced in a study of T cell repertoires in aging, cancer and after chemotherapy. A mixed TRB-A/B primer pool amplified rearranged TRB by multiplex touch-down PCR. TCRdb independently ran MiXCR on the multiplex PCR reads; one entry per CDR3 protein. The sample gives around 1,200 distinct CDR3 sequences, about 25% of which show up once; around 32% is in the top ten. TCR beta rearrangements were amplified from peripheral blood genomic DNA. Sequencing was done on a sample of blood. These receptors were taken from a human donor with a solid tumor.

This clonotype has more than one count but fewer than ten. The CDR3 protein is CASSSQPPGLKVNEQFF. In nucleotides, the CDR3 is TGTGCCAGCAGTTCCCAACCCCCGGGTCTTAAGGTCAATGAGCAGTTCTTC. The V and J genes are TRBV27 and TRBJ2-1; D uncertain. Germline V gene data show CDR1 as MNHEY and CDR2 as SMNVEV (reference sequence). This CDR3 region has 17 residues. Trimming shortened V by 4 bases and J by 6 bases, and 22 bases separated the two germline ends.

This clonotype is large. This rearrangement joins TRBV7-2 to TRBJ2-3; TRBD2 aligns across 9 bases. The CDR3 is 15 amino acids. Per germline, CDR1 SGHTA and CDR2 FQGNSA. The V segment lost 6 bases and the J segment 3 bases; nucleotides outside the gene matches: 7. This CDR3 reads CASSLDSGGTDTQYF. The CDR3 DNA is TGTGCCAGCAGTCTCGATAGCGGGGGAACAGATACGCAGTATTTT.

A few counts support this clonotype. This chain connects TRBV5-1 to TRBJ2-7; 7 positions agree with TRBD1. The V gene's germline CDR1 is SGHRS and CDR2 YFSETQ. This CDR3 comprises 14 residues. V dropped 3 bases and J dropped 2; count of bases not matched to a gene: 5. CDR3 sequence reads: CASSYRQGPYEQYF. CDR3 nucleotides: TGCGCCAGCAGCTATCGACAGGGTCCCTACGAGCAGTACTTC.

V is TRBV15 and J is TRBJ1-4, with 9 bases identical to TRBD1. The CDR3 extends over 16 amino acids. After removal of 7 bases from V and 0 bases from J, the junction contained 6 bases not matched to a gene. Germline CDR1 is LNHNV and CDR2 is YYDKDF (reference sequence). The DNA of the CDR3 is TGTGCCACCAAGCCGGGACAGGGTGCAACTAATGAAAAACTGTTTTTT. This gives the protein CATKPGQGATNEKLFF.

In its sample, this clonotype ranks as medium-sized. The gene calls are TRBV6-4 and TRBJ1-6; TRBD1 matches at 8 bases. The V segment lost 0 bases and the J segment 8 bases; nucleotides outside the gene matches: 9. Germline V lookup: CDR1 MRHNA, CDR2 SNTAGT. This CDR3 has 17 residues. CDR3 bases: TGTGCCAGCAGTGACTCGGAGCCGGACAGGGAACATTCACCCCTCCACTTT. As protein: CASSDSEPDREHSPLHF.

This clonotype was detected a few times. The CDR3 DNA reads TGTGCCAGCAGCTTAGTCGGCGGCAGCTCTGGAAACACCATATATTTT. Protein product: CASSLVGGSSGNTIYF. The chain employs TRBV7-9 and TRBJ1-3, with no clear D. This CDR3 region has 16 residues. Germline CDR1 reads SEHNR; CDR2 reads FQNEAQ (reference sequence). Trimming cost V 1 base and J 0 bases, with 10 bases left between them.

In its sample, this clonotype is large. The V call is TRBV6-5, the J call TRBJ1-2, with 9 bases fitting TRBD1. This CDR3 is 15 amino acids long. V dropped 6 bases and J dropped 1; count of bases not matched to a gene: 6. CDR1 is MNHEY and CDR2 is SVGAGI in the germline V gene. The CDR3 is CASSPTGGRNYGYTF. DNA of the CDR3: TGTGCCAGCAGCCCCACAGGGGGCCGTAACTATGGCTACACCTTC.

The chain uses TRBV5-4 and TRBJ1-1; D is unclear. There are 14 residues in the CDR3. The germline CDR1 and CDR2 sequences are SGHNT and YYREEE (reference sequence). V lost 0 bases and J 1 base, leaving 7 bases between the germline ends. The CDR3: CASSLVDWNTEAFF. CDR3 bases: TGTGCCAGCAGCTTGGTCGACTGGAACACTGAAGCTTTCTTT.

The V call is TRBV7-6, the J call TRBJ1-4, with D unclear. Germline V gene sequence: CDR1 SGHVS, CDR2 FNYEAQ. V was clipped by 4 bases and J by 0 bases, with 9 bases between them. The CDR3 contains 15 residues. CDR3 DNA: TGTGCCAGCAGCTCTACAATTACAACTAATGAAAAACTGTTTTTT. It yields the protein CASSSTITTNEKLFF.

V and J are TRBV27 and TRBJ1-1; TRBD1 aligns across 7 bases. CDR1 and CDR2 from the germline V gene are MNHEY and SMNVEV (reference sequence). Trimming cost V 4 bases and J 5 bases; bases outside gene matches: 4. The length of the CDR3 is 13 residues. The CDR3 reads CASSSTGVTEAFF. DNA for the CDR3: TGTGCCAGCAGTTCCACAGGGGTGACTGAAGCTTTCTTT.

This clonotype has just a few counts. V and J are TRBV20-1 and TRBJ1-5; D is perhaps TRBD1 (6 bases). Between the trimmed V and J ends, which lost 4 bases and 7 bases, there was a span of 14 bases. Germline-derived CDR1 and CDR2 are DFQATT and SNEGSKA (reference sequence). CDR3 size: 13 residues. DNA for the CDR3: TGCAGTGCTAATTCAGGGGTAGAGCAGCCCCAGCATTTT. This translates into CSANSGVEQPQHF.

The chain is built from TRBV7-2 and TRBJ2-7; perhaps TRBD1 as D (5 bases). The germline CDR1 and CDR2 sequences are SGHTA and FQGNSA. CDR3 size: 14 residues. Trimming removed 5 bases at V and 2 bases at J, with 13 bases between. The CDR3 DNA follows: TGTGCCAGCAGCGAAAGGGGCCCAACCTACGAGCAGTACTTC. As protein: CASSERGPTYEQYF.

The chain joins TRBV19 to TRBJ1-4; D ambiguous. Trimming pared 5 bases from V and 0 bases from J, leaving 10 bases between. The germline CDR1 and CDR2 sequences are LNHDA and SQIVND (reference sequence). CDR3 length: 15 amino acids. The CDR3 nucleotides read TGTGCCAGTAGTCACGGGCGGGCAACTAATGAAAAACTGTTTTTT. It specifies CASSHGRATNEKLFF.

As to this clonotype: This CDR3 is missing its conserved last phenylalanine or tryptophan, likely due to a read error. The J gene is TRBJ1-1, the V gene TRBV5-6; possibly TRBD1 for D (5 bases). Germline values: CDR1 SGHDT, CDR2 YYEEEE. The CDR3 runs 15 residues. V was shortened by 2 bases and J by 1 base, with 12 bases between the two germline ends. DNA of the CDR3: TGTGCCAGCAGCTTCTTGGACACGACGAACACTGAAGCTTTCATT. This sequence encodes CASSFLDTTNTEAFI.

This clonotype qualifies as large. The V and J genes are TRBV6-5 and TRBJ2-7, with TRBD2 identical over 8 bases. V shed 6 bases, J shed 5 bases, and the junction held 3 bases outside the gene matches. CDR1 MNHEY and CDR2 SVGAGI come from the germline V gene. CDR3 length: 12 amino acids. CDR3 coding DNA: TGTGCCAGCAGCGGGGGGGGGAACGAGCAGTACTTC. As protein: CASSGGGNEQYF.

The chain recombines TRBV7-2 with TRBJ1-2; tentative D call: TRBD1 (6 bases). V was cut by 1 base and J by 5 bases, with 14 bases left in between. Germline V lookup: CDR1 SGHTA, CDR2 FQGNSA. The CDR3 contains 15 residues. The CDR3 loop is CASSLGHAQGYGYTF. The CDR3 region has the DNA TGTGCCAGCAGCTTAGGTCATGCGCAGGGGTATGGCTACACCTTC.

V gene TRBV18 combines with J gene TRBJ1-5; the D gene is possibly TRBD1 (5 bases). This CDR3 spans 15 amino acids. CDR1 and CDR2 (germline): KGHSH, LQKENI. V lost 3 bases, J lost 6 bases, and 15 bases lay in between. The CDR3 protein is CASSPGSVGVQPQHF. In DNA, the CDR3 is TGTGCCAGCTCACCCGGGTCTGTAGGGGTTCAGCCCCAGCATTTT. Combining the CDR3 with reference TRBV18 and TRBJ1-5 gives the whole variable domain NAGVMQNPRHLVRRRGQEARLRCSPMKGHSHVYWYRQLPEEGLKFMVYLQKENIIDESGMPKERFSAEFPKEGPSILRIQQVVRGDSAAYFCASSPGSVGVQPQHFGDGTRLSIL.

This clonotype is categorized as large. V is TRBV7-6 and J is TRBJ2-2; D call uncertain. The CDR3 is 15 amino acids. V lost 1 base, J lost 5 bases, and 11 bases lay in between. Germline V gene data show CDR1 as SGHVS and CDR2 as FNYEAQ. The CDR3 reads CASSLEGYQTGELFF. The CDR3 DNA is TGTGCCAGCAGCTTAGAGGGTTACCAGACCGGGGAGCTGTTTTTT.

As to this clonotype: This may arise from a read error, as a much more abundant clone is one base away. The chain uses TRBV6-1 and TRBJ1-6; D is possibly TRBD1 (5 bases). Per the germline V gene, CDR1 is MNHNS and CDR2 is SASEGT. CDR3 length: 15 amino acids. The CDR3 DNA sequence: TGTGCCAGCAGTGAAAACAGGCCCTATAATTCATCCCTCCACTTT. Its protein is CASSENRPYNSSLHF.